The 20 T cell receptor beta chains below were found in one sample sequenced in a study of T-cell memory formation after mild COVID-19. TCRdb processed the 5' RACE reads anew with MiXCR; each CDR3 protein has one entry. Here the sample spans about 170,000 distinct CDR3 sequences, roughly 13% being singletons. Material: PBMCs or a T cell subset sorted from them (not recorded which). The receptors shown here come from a man between 18 and 35 years old who had mild COVID-19 (a few samples of this study predate the infection). Cell type and time point are not known.

The table lists this clonotype with a few counts. The chain is built from TRBV12-3 or TRBV12-4 and TRBJ1-5, with 9 bases identical to TRBD1. V gave up 5 bases and J gave up 6 bases; unmatched junction bases: 5. The CDR3 consists of 14 residues. The CDR3 protein is CASSGQGTSQPQHF. For the CDR3, the DNA is TGTGCCAGCAGTGGACAGGGGACAAGTCAGCCCCAGCATTTT.

V gene TRBV20-1 combines with J gene TRBJ2-5, with TRBD2 matching over 7 bases. This CDR3 contains 15 residues. Germline loops: CDR1 DFQATT, CDR2 SNEGSKA (reference sequence). V was clipped by 3 bases and J by 2 bases; unmatched bases: 9. The chain's CDR3 is CSASDGGTEQETQYF. As DNA, the CDR3 is TGCAGTGCTAGTGACGGGGGGACGGAACAAGAGACCCAGTACTTC.

This clonotype was picked up a small number of times. The J gene is TRBJ2-1, the V gene TRBV5-1, with 10 nucleotides matching TRBD2. V lost 2 bases, J lost 9 bases, and 5 bases stayed unmatched. The CDR3 totals 14 residues. Germline V gene sequence: CDR1 SGHRS, CDR2 YFSETQ. The CDR3 DNA follows: TGCGCCAGCAGCTTCATTACTAGCGGGGTTGAGCAGTTCTTC. It encodes CASSFITSGVEQFF. Drawing the rest from reference TRBV5-1 and TRBJ2-1, the complete variable domain is KAGVTQTPRYLIKTRGQQVTLSCSPISGHRSVSWYQQTPGQGLQFLFEYFSETQRNKGNFPGRFSGRQFSNSRSEMNVSTLELGDSALYLCASSFITSGVEQFFGPGTRLTVL.

The chain combines TRBV14 with TRBJ1-6, with 7 bases lining up with TRBD1. J was trimmed by 7 bases and V by 4 bases; bases with no gene match: 1. This CDR3 is 13 amino acids long. The germline gives CDR1 SGHDN, CDR2 FVKESK. In DNA, the CDR3 is TGTGCCAGCAGCCGGGACAGCAATTCACCCCTCCACTTT. It yields the protein CASSRDSNSPLHF.

This clonotype was observed a few times. CDR3 coding DNA: TGTGCCAGCAGCTTAGCGGGGGGGCTGGCTTTCTTT. This gives the protein CASSLAGGLAFF. The chain couples TRBV7-9 to TRBJ1-1, with TRBD1 as a possible D gene (6 bases). The germline V and J ends were trimmed by 0 bases and 11 bases, with 10 bases remaining between them. The germline CDR1 and CDR2 sequences are SEHNR and FQNEAQ (reference sequence). The CDR3 totals 12 residues. Combining the CDR3 with reference TRBV7-9 and TRBJ1-1 gives the whole variable domain DTGVSQNPRHKITKRGQNVTFRCDPISEHNRLYWYRQTLGQGPEFLTYFQNEAQLEKSRLLSDRFSAERPKGSFSTLEIQRTEQGDSAMYLCASSLAGGLAFFGQGTRLTVV.

This clonotype was detected only a few times. The chain links TRBV7-3 to TRBJ1-3; D not certain. The V and J ends lost 5 bases and 1 base respectively, with 9 bases between them. Germline-derived CDR1 and CDR2 are SGHTA and FQGTGA. The CDR3 loop spans 14 amino acids. The DNA of the CDR3 is TGTGCCAGCAGCGATCCGAAATCTGGAAACACCATATATTTT. Protein product: CASSDPKSGNTIYF.

The sample holds a few counts of this clonotype. This chain joins TRBV5-6 and TRBJ2-5, with D tentatively TRBD2 (6 bases). CDR1 and CDR2 (germline): SGHDT, YYEEEE. The CDR3 length is 15 residues. Trimming stripped 0 bases from V and 5 bases from J, with 14 bases between. Here the CDR3 reads CASSLAVAGWETQYF. CDR3 DNA sequence: TGTGCCAGCAGCTTGGCGGTTGCGGGGTGGGAGACCCAGTACTTC.

This chain connects TRBV7-2 to TRBJ2-1; 11 nucleotides agree with TRBD2. Looked up from germline, CDR1 is SGHTA and CDR2 is FQGNSA. This CDR3 spans 14 amino acids. With V trimmed by 3 bases and J by 7 bases, 2 bases remained unmatched. The CDR3 spells CASSFSGGVNEQFF. CDR3 sequence (DNA): TGTGCCAGCAGCTTTAGCGGGGGGGTGAATGAGCAGTTCTTC.

This clonotype turned up a few times. CDR3 residues: CASARTSGATGELFF. In DNA form, the CDR3 reads TGTGCCAGCGCCCGGACTAGCGGGGCCACCGGGGAGCTGTTTTTT. V and J are TRBV3-1 and TRBJ2-2; 12 nucleotides line up with TRBD2. The CDR3 is made up of 15 amino acids. In germline, CDR1 is LGHDT, CDR2 YNNKEL (reference sequence). After removal of 8 bases from V and 4 bases from J, the junction contained 5 bases not matched to a gene.

The chain carries TRBV7-8 and TRBJ1-3; 11 bases are shared with TRBD1. The germline V gene has CDR1 SGHVS and CDR2 FQNEAQ. This CDR3 contains 15 residues. With V trimmed by 6 bases and J by 4 bases, 5 bases remained unmatched. The CDR3 region is CASRLDRGPGNTIYF. The CDR3, as DNA: TGTGCCAGCAGATTGGACAGGGGGCCAGGAAACACCATATATTTT. The full variable domain, with the rest looked up from reference TRBV7-8 and TRBJ1-3, is GAGVSQSPRYKVAKRGQDVALRCDPISGHVSLFWYQQALGQGPEFLTYFQNEAQLDKSGLPSDRFFAERPEGSVSTLKIQRTQQEDSAVYLCASRLDRGPGNTIYFGEGSWLTVV.

The V call is TRBV28, the J call TRBJ1-5, with 7 bases matching TRBD1. Germline V gives CDR1 MDHEN, CDR2 SYDVKM. The junction had 7 bases not matched to a gene; V was cut back by 5 bases and J by 3 bases. The CDR3 has 15 amino acids. CDR3 nucleotides: TGTGCCAGCAGTCGCAGACAGGGATCCAATCAGCCCCAGCATTTT. It translates to CASSRRQGSNQPQHF.

The sample holds a few counts of this clonotype. This chain uses TRBV7-2 with TRBJ2-2, with no clear D. The germline CDR1 and CDR2 sequences are SGHTA and FQGNSA. Trimming took off 6 bases at V and 6 bases at J, with 17 bases between the two ends. The CDR3 is 15 residues long. Here the CDR3 DNA reads TGTGCCAGCAGTCCCACCTTTATCCACCCCGGGGAGCTGTTTTTT. Translated, it gives CASSPTFIHPGELFF. Using reference TRBV7-2 and TRBJ2-2 for the parts outside the CDR3, the full variable domain is GAGVSQSPSNKVTEKGKDVELRCDPISGHTALYWYRQSLGQGLEFLIYFQGNSAPDKSGLPSDRFSAERTGGSVSTLTIQRTQQEDSAVYLCASSPTFIHPGELFFGEGSRLTVL.

On this clonotype: A much larger clone differs from this one at a single base, so this may be a read error. The J gene is TRBJ1-5, the V gene TRBV20-1; D remains unclear. V was shortened by 6 bases and J by 2 bases, with 8 bases between the two germline ends. CDR1 is DFQATT and CDR2 is SNEGSKA in the germline V gene (reference sequence). The CDR3 runs 12 residues. CDR3: CSAHGGNQPQHF. The CDR3 DNA reads as TGCAGTGCACATGGGGGCAATCAGCCCCAGCATTTT.

This clonotype has more than one count but fewer than ten. The rearrangement uses TRBV2 and TRBJ2-1; D is undetermined. This CDR3 has 16 amino acids. Germline V gene sequence: CDR1 SNHLY, CDR2 FYNNEI. Trimming shortened V by 4 bases and J by 0 bases, and 13 bases separated the two germline ends. The CDR3 sequence is CASSAYGFSSYNEQFF. The CDR3 DNA follows: TGTGCCAGCAGTGCCTACGGGTTTAGCTCCTACAATGAGCAGTTCTTC.

V is TRBV20-1 and J is TRBJ1-1, with a weak D call TRBD1 (6 bases). Germline V gives CDR1 DFQATT, CDR2 SNEGSKA (reference sequence). This CDR3 has 14 amino acids. The ends were cut back, 6 bases at V and 1 base at J, with 15 bases in the middle. CDR3 amino acids: CSAVGGAGNTEAFF. In DNA form, the CDR3 reads TGCAGTGCGGTGGGGGGCGCAGGGAACACTGAAGCTTTCTTT.

This rearrangement joins TRBV20-1 to TRBJ2-2; D is possibly TRBD1 or TRBD2 (5 bases each). The germline V gene encodes CDR1 DFQATT and CDR2 SNEGSKA (reference sequence). With 3 bases removed from V and 5 bases from J, the gap between germline ends came to 16 bases. The CDR3 contains 15 residues. Here the CDR3 reads CSASPPAGTTGELFF. CDR3 nucleotide sequence: TGCAGTGCTAGTCCCCCCGCTGGGACGACCGGGGAGCTGTTTTTT.

This clonotype has more than one count but fewer than ten. J is TRBJ2-2 and V is TRBV12-3 or TRBV12-4; D call uncertain. Trimming stripped 6 bases from V and 1 base from J, with 9 bases between. This CDR3 is 14 amino acids long. CDR3 DNA sequence: TGTGCCAGCAGCCCCTCAGTGAACACCGGGGAGCTGTTTTTT. It yields the protein CASSPSVNTGELFF.

This clonotype was seen only a few times. The chain carries TRBV4-2 and TRBJ2-1; no definite D call. CDR1 is LGHNA, CDR2 YNFKEQ, per germline. With 0 bases removed from V and 1 base from J, the gap between germline ends came to 7 bases. This CDR3 is 15 amino acids long. CDR3 sequence reads: CASSQEGRSYNEQFF. The CDR3, as DNA: TGTGCCAGCAGCCAAGAGGGCAGGTCCTACAATGAGCAGTTCTTC.

The V and J genes are TRBV5-1 and TRBJ2-3, with D maybe TRBD2 (5 bases). This CDR3 spans 13 amino acids. Trimming cost V 2 bases and J 5 bases, with 9 bases left between them. Germline-derived CDR1 and CDR2 are SGHRS and YFSETQ. The chain's CDR3 is CASSFASLDTQYF. CDR3 DNA: TGCGCCAGCAGCTTTGCTAGCCTAGATACGCAGTATTTT. Filled out from reference TRBV5-1 and TRBJ2-3, the complete variable domain reads KAGVTQTPRYLIKTRGQQVTLSCSPISGHRSVSWYQQTPGQGLQFLFEYFSETQRNKGNFPGRFSGRQFSNSRSEMNVSTLELGDSALYLCASSFASLDTQYFGPGTRLTVL.

The V call is TRBV3-1, the J call TRBJ2-4; tentative D call: TRBD2 (6 bases). The germline CDR1 and CDR2 sequences are LGHDT and YNNKEL (reference sequence). CDR3 length: 16 amino acids. V lost 1 base to trimming and J lost 9 bases, with 19 bases between them. The CDR3 bases are TGTGCCAGCAGCCAAGTCCTGGGGGGTAGCGCGGGCATTCAGTACTTC. Protein product: CASSQVLGGSAGIQYF. Variable domain in full (rest from reference TRBV3-1 and TRBJ2-4): DTAVSQTPKYLVTQMGNDKSIKCEQNLGHDTMYWYKQDSKKFLKIMFSYNNKELIINETVPNRFSPKSPDKAHLNLHINSLELGDSAVYFCASSQVLGGSAGIQYFGAGTRLSVL.